A single sample is the source of the 2 T cell receptor beta chains below, sequenced in a study of T cell responses to AZD1222 COVID-19 vaccine. The method was immunoSEQ multiplex PCR; TCRdb's version includes in-frame clones alone and lacks a portion of them. Counted here are some 120,000 clones, 88% occurring once; the ten biggest clones make up about 8.3%. Sequenced material: peripheral blood, taken on day 0 of AZD1222 vaccination. The receptor source for this set is an adult in good health.

V is TRBV12-3 or TRBV12-4 and J is TRBJ1-2; 7 nucleotides agree with TRBD1. J was trimmed by 7 bases and V by 6 bases; bases with no gene match: 8. The CDR3 loop spans 13 amino acids. The CDR3 reads CASSLGTEIGYTF. CDR3 DNA sequence: TGTGCCAGCAGCCTCGGGACAGAGATTGGCTACACCTTC.

This chain joins TRBV6-5 and TRBJ2-7; D is undetermined. Germline CDR1 MNHEY, CDR2 SVGAGI. Trimming took 2 bases from V and 1 from J, leaving 9 bases between them. The CDR3 consists of 14 residues. This CDR3 is CASSYLAASYEQYF. The CDR3 nucleotides read TGTGCCAGCAGTTACCTGGCGGCTTCCTACGAGCAGTACTTC.